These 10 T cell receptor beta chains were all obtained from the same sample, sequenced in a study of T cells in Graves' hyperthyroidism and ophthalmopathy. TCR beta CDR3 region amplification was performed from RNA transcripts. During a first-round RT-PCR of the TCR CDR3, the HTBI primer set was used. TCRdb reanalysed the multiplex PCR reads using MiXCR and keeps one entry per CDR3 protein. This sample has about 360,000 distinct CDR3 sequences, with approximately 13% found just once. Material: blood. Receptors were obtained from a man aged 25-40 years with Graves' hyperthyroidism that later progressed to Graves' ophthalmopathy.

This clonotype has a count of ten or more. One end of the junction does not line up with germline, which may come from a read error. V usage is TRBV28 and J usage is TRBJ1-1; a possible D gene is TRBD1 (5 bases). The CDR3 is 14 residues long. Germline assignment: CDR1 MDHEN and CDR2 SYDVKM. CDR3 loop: CASSLPGRNAEAFF. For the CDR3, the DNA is TGTGCCAGCAGTTTACCGGGACGGAACGCTGAAGCTTTCTTT.

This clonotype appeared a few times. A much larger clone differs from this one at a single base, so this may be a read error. The CDR3 DNA reads as TGCAGTGCTATGCAGGGGGCATATTCACCCCTCCACTTT. Translated: CSAMQGAYSPLHF. The V gene is TRBV20-1, the J gene TRBJ1-6; 8 bases are a match to TRBD1. CDR1 and CDR2 from the germline V gene are DFQATT and SNEGSKA (reference sequence). With V trimmed by 4 bases and J by 8 bases, 4 bases remained unmatched. There are 13 residues in the CDR3.

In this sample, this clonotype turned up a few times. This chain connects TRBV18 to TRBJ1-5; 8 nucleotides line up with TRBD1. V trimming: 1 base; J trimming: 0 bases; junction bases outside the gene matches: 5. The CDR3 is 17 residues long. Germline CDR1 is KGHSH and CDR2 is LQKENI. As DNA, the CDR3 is TGTGCCAGCTCACCACGGGGGACAGGAGATAGCAATCAGCCCCAGCATTTT. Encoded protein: CASSPRGTGDSNQPQHF.

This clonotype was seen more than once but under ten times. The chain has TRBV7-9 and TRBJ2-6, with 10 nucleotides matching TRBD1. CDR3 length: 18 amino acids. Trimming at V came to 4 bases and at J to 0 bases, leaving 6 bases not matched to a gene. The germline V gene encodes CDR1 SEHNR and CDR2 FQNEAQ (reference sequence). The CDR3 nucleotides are TGTGCCAGCAGCTCGCGGACAGGGGGAGTCTCTGGGGCCAACGTCCTGACTTTC. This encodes CASSSRTGGVSGANVLTF.

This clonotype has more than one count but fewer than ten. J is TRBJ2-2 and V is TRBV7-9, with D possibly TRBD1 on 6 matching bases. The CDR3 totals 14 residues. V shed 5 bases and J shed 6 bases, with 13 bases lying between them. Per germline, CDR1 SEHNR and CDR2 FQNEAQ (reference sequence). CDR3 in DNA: TGTGCCAGCAGCACCCCTACAGGGCCCGGGGAGCTGTTTTTT. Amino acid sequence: CASSTPTGPGELFF.

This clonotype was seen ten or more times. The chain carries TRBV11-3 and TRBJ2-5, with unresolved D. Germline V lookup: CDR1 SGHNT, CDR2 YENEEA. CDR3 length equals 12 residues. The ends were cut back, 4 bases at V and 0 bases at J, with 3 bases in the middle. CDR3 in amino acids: CASSSYQETQYF. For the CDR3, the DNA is TGTGCCAGCAGCTCGTACCAAGAGACCCAGTACTTC. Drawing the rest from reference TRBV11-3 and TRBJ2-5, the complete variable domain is EAGVVQSPRYKIIEKKQPVAFWCNPISGHNTLYWYLQNLGQGPELLIRYENEEAVDDSQLPKDRFSAERLKGVDSTLKIQPAELGDSAVYLCASSSYQETQYFGPGTRLLVL.

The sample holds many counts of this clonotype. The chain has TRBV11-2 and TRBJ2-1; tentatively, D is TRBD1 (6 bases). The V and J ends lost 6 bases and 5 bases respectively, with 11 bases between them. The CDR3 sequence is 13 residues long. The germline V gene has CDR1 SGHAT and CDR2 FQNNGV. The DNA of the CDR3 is TGTGCCAGCAGGCGGTCAGGGGACAATGAGCAGTTCTTC. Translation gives CASRRSGDNEQFF.

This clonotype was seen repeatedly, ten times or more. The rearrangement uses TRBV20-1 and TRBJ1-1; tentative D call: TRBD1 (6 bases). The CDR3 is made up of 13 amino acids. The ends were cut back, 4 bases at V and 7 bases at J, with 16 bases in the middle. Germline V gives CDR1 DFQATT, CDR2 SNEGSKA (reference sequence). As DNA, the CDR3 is TGCAGTGCTAATGGGGTTGCGACAGGTGAAGCTTTCTTT. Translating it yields CSANGVATGEAFF.

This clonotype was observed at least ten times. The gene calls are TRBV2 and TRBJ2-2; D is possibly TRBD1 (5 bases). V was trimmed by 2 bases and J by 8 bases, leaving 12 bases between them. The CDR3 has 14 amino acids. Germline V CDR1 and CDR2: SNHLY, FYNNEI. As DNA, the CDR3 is TGTGCCAGCAGTGAAACAGGAAGGACGGGGGAGCTGTTTTTT. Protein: CASSETGRTGELFF.

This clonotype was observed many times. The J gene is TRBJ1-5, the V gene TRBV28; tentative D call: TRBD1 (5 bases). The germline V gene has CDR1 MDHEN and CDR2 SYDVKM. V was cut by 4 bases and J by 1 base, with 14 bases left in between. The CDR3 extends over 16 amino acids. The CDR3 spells CASSWSGGVSNQPQHF. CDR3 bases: TGTGCCAGCAGTTGGTCGGGGGGGGTCAGCAATCAGCCCCAGCATTTT.